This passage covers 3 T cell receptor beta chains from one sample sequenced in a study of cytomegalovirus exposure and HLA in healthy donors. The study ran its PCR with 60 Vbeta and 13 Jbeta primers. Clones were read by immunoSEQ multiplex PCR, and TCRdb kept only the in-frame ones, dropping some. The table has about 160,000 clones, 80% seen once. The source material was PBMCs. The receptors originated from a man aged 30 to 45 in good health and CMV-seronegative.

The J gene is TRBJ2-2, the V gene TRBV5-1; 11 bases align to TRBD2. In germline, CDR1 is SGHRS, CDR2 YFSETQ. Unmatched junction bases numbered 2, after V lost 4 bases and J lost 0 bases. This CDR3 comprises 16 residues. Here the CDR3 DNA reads TGCGCCAGCAGCATGACTAGCGGGACGAACACCGGGGAGCTGTTTTTT. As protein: CASSMTSGTNTGELFF.

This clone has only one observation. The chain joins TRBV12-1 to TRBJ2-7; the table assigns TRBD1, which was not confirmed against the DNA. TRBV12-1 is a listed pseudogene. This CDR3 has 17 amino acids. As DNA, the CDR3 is TGTGCCAGCAGCTCCCCGACAGGGAAACAATGGTCCTACGAGCAGTACTTC. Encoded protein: CASSSPTGKQWSYEQYF.

The CDR3 loop is CASTQIGGSSYNEQFF. CDR3 in DNA: TGTGCCAGCACGCAAATCGGGGGGAGCTCCTACAATGAGCAGTTCTTC. The chain employs TRBV28 and TRBJ2-1; 7 bases fit TRBD2. Unmatched junction bases numbered 9, after V lost 7 bases and J lost 0 bases. Germline V gene lookup returns CDR1 MDHEN and CDR2 SYDVKM. This CDR3 is 16 amino acids long. The full variable domain, with the rest looked up from reference TRBV28 and TRBJ2-1, is DVKVTQSSRYLVKRTGEKVFLECVQDMDHENMFWYRQDPGLGLRLIYFSYDVKMKEKGDIPEGYSVSREKKERFSLILESASTNQTSMYLCASTQIGGSSYNEQFFGPGTRLTVL.